The clone carrying this TCR beta chain showed up just a few times. Its matching antigen is unknown. Every isolated RNA sample was fully reverse transcribed, so sequencing captured expressed TCRB transcripts. Read counts averaged approximately 3.6 million for samples of naive, central memory and regulatory T cells. Repertoires were generated with immunoSEQ multiplex PCR, while TCRdb's copy carries only in-frame clones and drops some. Of over 650,000 clones listed, roughly 13% are singletons. V lost 8 bases and J lost 8, with 15 bases in between. The CDR3 covers 13 residues. Germline V gives CDR1 SGHTA, CDR2 FQGNSA. By way of CD45RO/CCR7/CD25/CD127/CD95/CD27, the CD4+ regulatory, stem cell-like memory, central memory and naive cells were sorted. The entry originates in a study of beta chain features in type 1 diabetes. Notes on the study in general: PCR might show a preference for shorter templates, equally across patients and controls. Patients showed naive, central memory and Treg TCRB repertoires that appeared more similar than those of healthy donors. TCRB CDR3s were moderately but significantly shorter in Type 1 diabetes patients in all four CD4+ subsets.

The V gene is TRBV7-2, the J gene TRBJ1-4, with D tentatively TRBD1 (6 bases). Sequenced sample: naive CD4+ T cells from blood. The source is a man aged 18-30 years with type 1 diabetes. CDR3 in DNA: TGTGCCAGCGGGAGGGGGAGCGGAGAAAAACTGTTTTTT. Translation gives CASGRGSGEKLFF.